This T cell receptor (beta chain) stems from a study of Graves' ophthalmopathy and Graves' hyperthyroidism. As for the study in general: Peripheral blood sampling occurred at initial diagnosis, before any treatment.

TCR beta CDR3 regions were amplified from RNA transcripts. First-round RT-PCR employed HTBI primers, with a second-round multiplex PCR after it. Each CDR3 protein gets one entry after TCRdb re-called the multiplex PCR reads with MiXCR. The data contain about 370,000 distinct CDR3 sequences, about a sixth of them singletons. Whole-study findings and limits: A 13-signature model separated ophthalmopathy from stable hyperthyroidism, reaching 85% to 90% sensitivity and 75% to 83% specificity cross-validated.

Ten or more counts support this clonotype. Its target is not known. The CDR3 is 11 amino acids. Between the trimmed V and J ends, which lost 0 bases and 8 bases, there was a span of 7 bases. Germline CDR1 is GTSNPN and CDR2 is SVGIG (reference sequence). A duration under 3 months, NOSPECS ≥4, CAS ≥3 and moderate-to-severe activity characterized the donors with ophthalmopathy. Fresh peripheral blood (roughly 9.7 ml) yielded the PBMCs. Sequenced sample: peripheral blood. The chain uses TRBV30 and TRBJ1-1; D uncertain. The source is a woman in her late teens or twenties with Graves' ophthalmopathy. For the CDR3, the DNA is TGTGCCTGGAGTGTAATTTCAGAAGCTTTCTTT. Translated: CAWSVISEAFF. Drawing the rest from reference TRBV30 and TRBJ1-1, the complete variable domain is SQTIHQWPATLVQPVGSPLSLECTVEGTSNPNLYWYRQAAGRGLQLLFYSVGIGQISSEVPQNLSASRPQDRQFILSSKKLLLSDSGFYLCAWSVISEAFFGQGTRLTVV.